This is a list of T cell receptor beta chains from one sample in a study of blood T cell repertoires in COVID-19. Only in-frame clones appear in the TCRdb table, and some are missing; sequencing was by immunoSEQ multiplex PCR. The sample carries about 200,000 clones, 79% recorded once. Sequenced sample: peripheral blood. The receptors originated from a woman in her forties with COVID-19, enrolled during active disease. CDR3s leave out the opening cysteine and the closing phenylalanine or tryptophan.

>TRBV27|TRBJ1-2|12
ASSLGQGVYGYT
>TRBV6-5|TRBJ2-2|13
ASIPGHANTGELF
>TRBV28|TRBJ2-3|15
ASSWGGLAEFTDTQY
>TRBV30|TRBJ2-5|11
AWSVGGKETQY
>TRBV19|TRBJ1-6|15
ASSTDPGQGDNSPLH
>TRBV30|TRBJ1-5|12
AWSAIGGRQPQH
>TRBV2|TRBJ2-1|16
ASSQRSRDTPSYNEQF
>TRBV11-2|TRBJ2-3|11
ASSTSSADTQY
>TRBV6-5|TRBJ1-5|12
ASRTTGVREPQH
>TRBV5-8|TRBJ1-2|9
ASSPDGGYT
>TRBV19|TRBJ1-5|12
ASTGFGPNQPQH
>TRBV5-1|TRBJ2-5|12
ASSSGRAGETQY
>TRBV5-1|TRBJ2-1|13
ASSLVSSSYNEQF